This passage covers 26 T cell receptor beta chains from one sample sequenced in a study of beta chain features in type 1 diabetes. Study results and limitations: In all four CD4+ subsets, TCRB CDR3 length was significantly, moderately reduced in type 1 diabetes.

Expressed TCRB transcripts were sequenced because the entire RNA isolate underwent reverse transcription. Assay: immunoSEQ multiplex PCR; the TCRdb copy retains only in-frame clones and omits some. The sample comprises under 400,000 clones, 10% to 15% of which are singletons, and 0.008% to 0.011% rests with the top ten. No antigens are known for them. Sequences were obtained from naive CD4+ T cells from blood. These receptors all stem from a woman under 30 with type 1 diabetes.

About this clone itself: Additional DNA sequences in this sample encode the identical CDR3. The rearrangement uses TRBV7-9 and TRBJ2-7; D remains ambiguous. This CDR3 is built from 12 residues. CDR1 is SEHNR and CDR2 is FQNEAQ in the germline V gene (reference sequence). Trimming shortened V by 5 bases and J by 2 bases, and 7 bases separated the two germline ends. CDR3 nucleotide sequence: TGTGCCAGCAGCCCGGAGCCCTACGAGCAGTACTTC. Protein sequence: CASSPEPYEQYF.

DNA for the CDR3: TGTGCCAGCTCACCACGCGACGGGCAGCCCCAGCATTTT. Its translation: CASSPRDGQPQHF. The J gene is TRBJ1-5, the V gene TRBV18, with D unresolved. The CDR3 covers 13 residues. Germline V gene data show CDR1 as KGHSH and CDR2 as LQKENI. The V end lost 1 base, the J end lost 7 bases, and 8 bases lay between the germline ends.

The chain couples TRBV7-2 to TRBJ1-5, with 7 nucleotides matching TRBD1. Germline CDR1 SGHTA, CDR2 FQGNSA. The CDR3 covers 16 residues. The V gene end was trimmed by 0 bases and the J gene end by 1 base; junction bases not matched to a gene: 3. CDR3 nucleotide sequence: TGTGCCAGCAGCTTAGCAGGGGGCAGGAGCAATCAGCCCCAGCATTTT. Translating gives CASSLAGGRSNQPQHF.

This clone occurred a few times. The CDR3 DNA sequence: TGTGCCATCAGATCCGGACAGACCACCGGGGAGCTGTTTTTT. Its translation is CAIRSGQTTGELFF. The chain joins TRBV10-3 to TRBJ2-2; D is possibly TRBD1 (6 bases). The CDR3 is 14 amino acids. V lost 6 bases, J lost 4 bases, and 12 bases lay in between. CDR1 and CDR2 (germline): ENHRY, SYGVKD.

A few counts support this clone. The CDR3: CASSGTGGNTEAFF. The CDR3 bases are TGTGCCAGCAGCGGGACAGGGGGTAACACTGAAGCTTTCTTT. The rearrangement uses TRBV9 and TRBJ1-1, with 10 bases that match TRBD1. Germline CDR1 SGDLS, CDR2 YYNGEE. J lost 2 bases, V lost 3 bases, and 1 base had no gene match. The CDR3 sequence is 14 residues long.

This clone was observed a handful of times. The CDR3 loop reads CAITGSAGELFF. The CDR3 DNA is TGTGCCATCACGGGTTCGGCCGGGGAGCTGTTTTTT. The chain recombines TRBV10-3 with TRBJ2-2, with D unclear. The CDR3 extends over 12 amino acids. Deletions cut 7 bases from V and 6 bases from J, with 9 bases between. Germline assignment: CDR1 ENHRY and CDR2 SYGVKD.

V is TRBV5-1 and J is TRBJ2-1, with a tentative D call TRBD2 (5 bases). Trimming shortened V by 0 bases and J by 8 bases, and 9 bases separated the two germline ends. Germline assignment: CDR1 SGHRS and CDR2 YFSETQ. This CDR3 region has 13 residues. CDR3 sequence (DNA): TGCGCCAGCAGCTTGGCCGCGGGTTATGAGCAGTTCTTC. It translates to CASSLAAGYEQFF.

V gene TRBV7-9 combines with J gene TRBJ1-5; D possibly corresponds to TRBD1 (5 bases). The CDR3 sequence is 15 residues long. V was shortened by 4 bases and J by 6 bases, with 16 bases between the two germline ends. CDR1 SEHNR and CDR2 FQNEAQ come from the germline V gene (reference sequence). The CDR3 bases are TGTGCCAGCAGCTCCCACCAAGGGCAGGGTCAGCCCCAGCATTTT. Amino acid sequence: CASSSHQGQGQPQHF.

The CDR3 reads CASSKHRVANTGELFF. CDR3 in DNA: TGTGCCAGCAGCAAACACAGGGTGGCGAACACCGGGGAGCTGTTTTTT. The chain combines TRBV7-8 with TRBJ2-2; maybe TRBD1 (6 bases). V shed 5 bases and J shed 0 bases, with 13 bases lying between them. This CDR3 contains 16 residues. The germline CDR1 and CDR2 sequences are SGHVS and FQNEAQ.

This clone showed up just a few times. The chain uses TRBV2 and TRBJ2-7; no definite D call. The V end lost 6 bases, the J end lost 7 bases, and 19 bases lay between the germline ends. CDR3 length: 14 amino acids. Per germline, CDR1 SNHLY and CDR2 FYNNEI. The CDR3, as DNA: TGTGCCAGCAGCCAAGAGACACGATTAGGAGAGCAGTACTTC. Translated: CASSQETRLGEQYF.

This clone was detected only a few times. V gene TRBV30 combines with J gene TRBJ2-5; D is undetermined. With 1 base removed from V and 5 bases from J, the gap between germline ends came to 20 bases. The CDR3 spans 16 residues. Germline V lookup: CDR1 GTSNPN, CDR2 SVGIG (reference sequence). The DNA for the CDR3 is TGTGCCTGGAGTGGTACCTCCGGGTGGCCAGCGGAGACCCAGTACTTC. Its protein product is CAWSGTSGWPAETQYF.

The chain joins TRBV9 to TRBJ2-3; the match to TRBD2 covers 8 bases. The V gene's germline CDR1 is SGDLS and CDR2 YYNGEE. CDR3 length: 15 amino acids. V shed 0 bases, J shed 5 bases, and the junction held 5 bases outside the gene matches. The CDR3 loop is CASSVVPSGRDTQYF. In nucleotides, the CDR3 is TGTGCCAGCAGCGTAGTACCTAGCGGGCGAGATACGCAGTATTTT. Full variable domain (missing parts from reference TRBV9 and TRBJ2-3): DSGVTQTPKHLITATGQRVTLRCSPRSGDLSVYWYQQSLDQGLQFLIQYYNGEERAKGNILERFSAQQFPDLHSELNLSSLELGDSALYFCASSVVPSGRDTQYFGPGTRLTVL.

This clone came up once. The chain is built from TRBV19 and TRBJ1-1, with D tentatively TRBD1 (6 bases). V was cut by 5 bases and J by 2 bases, with 12 bases left in between. CDR1 is LNHDA and CDR2 is SQIVND in the germline V gene (reference sequence). The CDR3 is made up of 14 amino acids. The CDR3 DNA is TGTGCCAGTAGTCCACGACAGGATAACACTGAAGCTTTCTTT. It yields the protein CASSPRQDNTEAFF.

DNA of the CDR3: TGTGCCAGCGGGAGGACAGGGAACACCGGGGAGCTGTTTTTT. Translating gives CASGRTGNTGELFF. The gene calls are TRBV25-1 and TRBJ2-2; a possible D gene is TRBD1 (7 bases). The CDR3 has 14 amino acids. The V gene's germline CDR1 is MGHDK and CDR2 SYGVNS. V was clipped by 8 bases and J by 1 base, with 11 bases between them. The full variable domain, with the rest looked up from reference TRBV25-1 and TRBJ2-2, is EADIYQTPRYLVIGTGKKITLECSQTMGHDKMYWYQQDPGMELHLIHYSYGVNSTEKGDLSSESTVSRIRTEHFPLTLESARPSHTSQYLCASGRTGNTGELFFGEGSRLTVL.

The chain has TRBV5-1 and TRBJ1-2; D is possibly TRBD1 (5 bases). The germline V gene has CDR1 SGHRS and CDR2 YFSETQ. Trimming stripped 4 bases from V and 5 bases from J, with 15 bases between. This CDR3 has 14 residues. CDR3 DNA: TGCGCCAGCAGCGTTGACGGGGGAAGGTATGGCTACACCTTC. The encoded protein is CASSVDGGRYGYTF.

The chain has TRBV11-2 and TRBJ2-3, with 10 bases aligning to TRBD2. The CDR3 extends over 17 amino acids. In germline, CDR1 is SGHAT, CDR2 FQNNGV. V was clipped by 3 bases and J by 4 bases; unmatched bases: 10. CDR3: CASSFGLAGVASDTQYF. The CDR3 DNA reads as TGTGCCAGCAGCTTCGGGCTAGCGGGAGTGGCGTCAGATACGCAGTATTTT.

This clone was seen only a few times. V and J are TRBV18 and TRBJ2-7; tentative D call: TRBD2 (5 bases). CDR3 length: 13 amino acids. The germline V gene has CDR1 KGHSH and CDR2 LQKENI. V lost 3 bases to trimming and J lost 2 bases, with 8 bases between them. The CDR3 loop reads CASSPGETYEQYF. The CDR3 DNA sequence: TGTGCCAGCTCACCCGGGGAGACCTACGAGCAGTACTTC. The entire variable domain, with the rest obtained from reference TRBV18 and TRBJ2-7, is as follows: NAGVMQNPRHLVRRRGQEARLRCSPMKGHSHVYWYRQLPEEGLKFMVYLQKENIIDESGMPKERFSAEFPKEGPSILRIQQVVRGDSAAYFCASSPGETYEQYFGPGTRLTVT.

This clone was observed once. V gene TRBV19 combines with J gene TRBJ1-1; TRBD1 is a possible D gene (5 bases). This CDR3 comprises 13 residues. Trimming cost V 6 bases and J 0 bases, with 8 bases left between them. The germline V gene has CDR1 LNHDA and CDR2 SQIVND (reference sequence). In DNA, the CDR3 is TGTGCCAGTAGCGAGACAGTGAACACTGAAGCTTTCTTT. Residues: CASSETVNTEAFF. Variable domain in full (rest from reference TRBV19 and TRBJ1-1): DGGITQSPKYLFRKEGQNVTLSCEQNLNHDAMYWYRQDPGQGLRLIYYSQIVNDFQKGDIAEGYSVSREKKESFPLTVTSAQKNPTAFYLCASSETVNTEAFFGQGTRLTVV.

The gene calls are TRBV5-1 and TRBJ1-2; 7 bases map to TRBD1. This CDR3 is built from 14 residues. The junction had 12 bases not matched to a gene; V was cut back by 4 bases and J by 9 bases. Germline CDR1 and CDR2: SGHRS and YFSETQ. The CDR3 region has the DNA TGCGCCAGCAGCCTGTCTGGACAGGTGGACAGCTACACCTTC. This translates into CASSLSGQVDSYTF.

This clone has only a few counts. The rearrangement uses TRBV13 and TRBJ2-7, with TRBD1 identical over 8 bases. The CDR3 runs to 15 residues. The J segment lost 4 bases and the V segment lost 5 bases, leaving 10 bases of the junction unmatched. Germline assignment: CDR1 PRHDT and CDR2 FYEKMQ (reference sequence). CDR3 amino acids: CASSLIGDRPYEQYF. DNA for the CDR3: TGTGCCAGCAGCCTTATAGGGGACAGGCCGTACGAGCAGTACTTC.

The chain has TRBV18 and TRBJ2-3, with a tentative D call TRBD2 (5 bases). From germline, CDR1 is KGHSH and CDR2 LQKENI. There are 15 residues in the CDR3. V shed 0 bases and J shed 0 bases, with 7 bases lying between them. The chain's CDR3 is CASSPPGGSTDTQYF. The CDR3 DNA follows: TGTGCCAGCTCACCACCGGGCGGGAGCACAGATACGCAGTATTTT.

The rearrangement uses TRBV10-3 and TRBJ2-3; tentative D call: TRBD1 (6 bases). With 5 bases removed from V and 7 bases from J, the gap between germline ends came to 13 bases. This CDR3 has 13 residues. Looked up from germline, CDR1 is ENHRY and CDR2 is SYGVKD. DNA for the CDR3: TGTGCCATCAGTTCAGGGGATGGGAATACGCAGTATTTT. This sequence encodes CAISSGDGNTQYF.

The CDR3, as DNA: TGTGCCAGTAGTCTCGGGATGGGTGGCTACACCTTC. It codes for CASSLGMGGYTF. This chain links TRBV19 with TRBJ1-2; no definite D call. The germline V and J ends were trimmed by 5 bases and 7 bases, with 11 bases remaining between them. Germline V gene lookup returns CDR1 LNHDA and CDR2 SQIVND (reference sequence). This CDR3 spans 12 amino acids.

The chain employs TRBV29-1 and TRBJ1-1; D is perhaps TRBD1 (5 bases). The CDR3 spans 12 residues. Germline V gene lookup returns CDR1 SQVTM and CDR2 ANQGSEA. The germline V and J ends were trimmed by 2 bases and 3 bases, with 7 bases remaining between them. The CDR3 sequence: CSVERGYTEAFF. CDR3 nucleotide sequence: TGCAGCGTTGAAAGGGGATACACTGAAGCTTTCTTT.

The chain combines TRBV28 with TRBJ1-1; the D gene is possibly TRBD1 (5 bases). There are 14 residues in the CDR3. The ends were cut back, 6 bases at V and 8 bases at J, with 19 bases in the middle. Germline V lookup: CDR1 MDHEN, CDR2 SYDVKM. CDR3 loop: CASRSATGVGEAFF. The CDR3 DNA reads as TGTGCCAGCAGATCAGCAACGGGGGTAGGAGAAGCTTTCTTT.

This clone was detected only a few times. The J gene is TRBJ1-6, the V gene TRBV5-1; TRBD1 is a possible D gene (6 bases). Germline CDR1 and CDR2: SGHRS and YFSETQ. V gave up 7 bases and J gave up 9 bases, with 14 bases separating them. The CDR3 runs to 13 residues. Here the CDR3 reads CASGRGSGSPLHF. The CDR3 DNA is TGCGCCAGCGGTAGGGGGAGTGGTTCACCCCTCCACTTT.